Below, 17 T cell receptor beta chains from the same sample are listed, as sequenced in a study of radiotherapy plus CTLA-4 blockade in lung cancer. Profiling relied on immunoSEQ multiplex PCR, and the TCRdb table lists in-frame clones only, not all of them. This table has roughly 85,000 clones, more than 85% appearing once. Source: peripheral blood, taken from a patient treated with radiotherapy plus ipilimumab. These receptor sequences come from a human donor with non-small cell lung cancer that progressed on radiotherapy plus ipilimumab.

This clone has only one observation. The chain uses TRBV2 and TRBJ1-2; D might be TRBD1 (6 bases). Trimming took 7 bases from V and 11 from J, leaving 14 bases between them. The CDR3 loop spans 11 amino acids. CDR1 and CDR2 from the germline V gene are SNHLY and FYNNEI. The CDR3, as DNA: TGTGCCAGCACGCCGGGTAGGGGGTACACCTTC. Its translation is CASTPGRGYTF.

J is TRBJ2-7 and V is TRBV19; weak D call: TRBD1 (5 bases). The CDR3 is 12 residues long. The V gene's germline CDR1 is LNHDA and CDR2 SQIVND (reference sequence). Trimming took 4 bases from V and 6 from J, leaving 10 bases between them. CDR3 loop: CASSTQGSEQYF. CDR3 in DNA: TGTGCCAGTAGTACCCAGGGCAGCGAGCAGTACTTC.

The genes are TRBV30 and TRBJ2-5, with D possibly matching TRBD1 (7 bases). The CDR3 totals 13 residues. Germline V lookup: CDR1 GTSNPN, CDR2 SVGIG (reference sequence). V gave up 3 bases and J gave up 10 bases, with 18 bases separating them. CDR3 sequence reads: CAWSPGGSRGQYF. The DNA of the CDR3 is TGTGCCTGGAGCCCAGGGGGGTCACGAGGCCAGTACTTC.

V usage is TRBV14 and J usage is TRBJ2-1, with no clear D. V was clipped by 2 bases and J by 1 base, with 6 bases between them. The CDR3 contains 14 residues. Germline V gene lookup returns CDR1 SGHDN and CDR2 FVKESK. CDR3 region: CASSQLGSYNEQFF. The CDR3 DNA is TGTGCCAGCAGCCAACTCGGTTCCTACAATGAGCAGTTCTTC. The whole variable domain, remainder taken from reference TRBV14 and TRBJ2-1, is EAGVTQFPSHSVIEKGQTVTLRCDPISGHDNLYWYRRVMGKEIKFLLHFVKESKQDESGMPNNRFLAERTGGTYSTLKVQPAELEDSGVYFCASSQLGSYNEQFFGPGTRLTVL.

The CDR3 reads CASSPRGGGRVVDGYTF. CDR3 sequence (DNA): TGCGCCAGCAGCCCCCGTGGGGGGGGAAGGGTGGTTGATGGCTACACCTTC. J is TRBJ1-2 and V is TRBV5-1; a possible D gene is TRBD1 (5 bases). The V gene lost 4 bases and the J gene lost 6 bases, with 25 bases spanning the gap. CDR3 length equals 17 residues. Germline CDR1 reads SGHRS; CDR2 reads YFSETQ.

The J gene is TRBJ2-3, the V gene TRBV5-6; tentative D call: TRBD2 (6 bases). Germline loops: CDR1 SGHDT, CDR2 YYEEEE. The CDR3 runs 14 residues. The germline V and J ends were trimmed by 4 bases and 2 bases, with 11 bases remaining between them. The CDR3 loop is CASSLGSHTDTQYF. In nucleotides, the CDR3 is TGTGCCAGCAGCCTCGGGAGCCACACAGATACGCAGTATTTT.

This chain connects TRBV9 to TRBJ2-2; D tentatively fits TRBD1 or TRBD2 (5 bases each). Trimming removed 7 bases from V and 5 bases from J, with 15 bases in between. This CDR3 has 14 residues. CDR1 and CDR2 from the germline V gene are SGDLS and YYNGEE. The CDR3 sequence: CASRAAGQTGELFF. The CDR3 coding sequence is TGTGCCAGCCGAGCGGCAGGGCAGACCGGGGAGCTGTTTTTT.

The J gene is TRBJ1-1, the V gene TRBV5-1; TRBD1 might be the D (5 bases). Trimming took 7 bases from V and 3 from J, leaving 13 bases between them. This CDR3 contains 13 residues. Germline values: CDR1 SGHRS, CDR2 YFSETQ. The CDR3 sequence is CASAGGVDTEAFF. CDR3 DNA sequence: TGCGCCAGCGCGGGGGGTGTGGACACTGAAGCTTTCTTT. The variable domain in full, completed from reference TRBV5-1 and TRBJ1-1, reads KAGVTQTPRYLIKTRGQQVTLSCSPISGHRSVSWYQQTPGQGLQFLFEYFSETQRNKGNFPGRFSGRQFSNSRSEMNVSTLELGDSALYLCASAGGVDTEAFFGQGTRLTVV.

The V gene is TRBV30, the J gene TRBJ2-6; 7 bases line up with TRBD2. The CDR3 runs 17 residues. V lost 6 bases and J lost 3; bases outside the gene matches: 14. The germline V gene has CDR1 GTSNPN and CDR2 SVGIG (reference sequence). CDR3 nucleotide sequence: TGTGCCTGTACGTCCGGGGGGTTAATAAGTGGGGCCAACGTCCTGACTTTC. Protein product: CACTSGGLISGANVLTF.

This chain connects TRBV6-1 to TRBJ2-1; 8 bases agree with TRBD2. V shed 8 bases, J shed 3 bases, and the junction held 3 bases outside the gene matches. Per germline, CDR1 MNHNS and CDR2 SASEGT. The CDR3 runs to 13 residues. CDR3 region: CASHAGGYNEQFF. CDR3 bases: TGTGCCAGCCATGCGGGAGGCTACAATGAGCAGTTCTTC.

The chain uses TRBV30 and TRBJ1-4; tentatively, D is TRBD1 (6 bases). This CDR3 is 16 amino acids long. V was cut by 3 bases and J by 7 bases, with 21 bases left in between. In germline, CDR1 is GTSNPN, CDR2 SVGIG (reference sequence). CDR3 nucleotide sequence: TGTGCCTGGAGGAACGGGGGCGGCTTCGGAGTTGAAAAACTGTTTTTT. It yields the protein CAWRNGGGFGVEKLFF.

The sample holds one count of this clone. The rearrangement joins TRBV5-4 to TRBJ2-7; 7 positions match TRBD2. Germline trimming cut 0 bases from V and 2 bases from J; bases unmatched to any gene: 2. Germline values: CDR1 SGHNT, CDR2 YYREEE (reference sequence). The length of the CDR3 is 14 residues. The CDR3 region is CASSLEAGPYEQYF. The CDR3 DNA reads TGTGCCAGCAGCTTGGAAGCGGGGCCCTACGAGCAGTACTTC.

The chain recombines TRBV18 with TRBJ2-2, with 7 nucleotides matching TRBD1. The V segment lost 6 bases and the J segment 5 bases; nucleotides outside the gene matches: 6. CDR3 length: 14 residues. Looked up from germline, CDR1 is KGHSH and CDR2 is LQKENI. CDR3: CASSPMGQTGELFF. DNA for the CDR3: TGTGCCAGCTCCCCTATGGGACAGACCGGGGAGCTGTTTTTT.

The rearrangement links TRBV7-9 to TRBJ1-2; D ambiguous. The CDR3 runs 12 residues. V was shortened by 1 base and J by 4 bases, with 4 bases between the two germline ends. Looked up from germline, CDR1 is SEHNR and CDR2 is FQNEAQ (reference sequence). CDR3 amino acids: CASSLVSYGYTF. Here the CDR3 DNA reads TGTGCCAGCAGCTTAGTAAGCTATGGCTACACCTTC.

This rearrangement joins TRBV5-1 to TRBJ2-1; D not resolved. With 2 bases removed from V and 0 bases from J, the gap between germline ends came to 9 bases. CDR3 length: 15 amino acids. Germline lookup yields CDR1 SGHRS and CDR2 YFSETQ. The CDR3: CASSFGASSYNEQFF. The CDR3 DNA sequence: TGCGCCAGCAGCTTCGGCGCTAGCTCCTACAATGAGCAGTTCTTC.

The genes are TRBV5-4 and TRBJ2-7; D remains ambiguous. CDR3 length equals 13 residues. CDR1 SGHNT and CDR2 YYREEE come from the germline V gene (reference sequence). Trimming took off 4 bases at V and 8 bases at J, with 16 bases between the two ends. In DNA, the CDR3 is TGTGCCAGCAGCGCCGGGCTACCTACGAAGCAGTACTTC. Translated, it gives CASSAGLPTKQYF.

This sequence joins TRBV19 and TRBJ1-2; D gene unclear. The CDR3 sequence is 13 residues long. Germline V gives CDR1 LNHDA, CDR2 SQIVND (reference sequence). V gave up 3 bases and J gave up 3 bases, with 8 bases separating them. The DNA of the CDR3 is TGTGCCAGTAGTATCCCGGGAGACTATGGCTACACCTTC. Residues: CASSIPGDYGYTF. Full variable domain (outside the CDR3, taken from reference TRBV19 and TRBJ1-2): DGGITQSPKYLFRKEGQNVTLSCEQNLNHDAMYWYRQDPGQGLRLIYYSQIVNDFQKGDIAEGYSVSREKKESFPLTVTSAQKNPTAFYLCASSIPGDYGYTFGSGTRLTVV.